The 21 T cell receptor beta chains below come from one sample, sequenced in a study of beta chain features in type 1 diabetes (dated by TCRdb to the late 2010s). The library was generated by the immunoSEQ multiplex PCR assay. All of the isolated RNA was reverse transcribed with the High Capacity cDNA Reverse Transcription Kit, so expressed TCRB transcripts were sequenced. This is the immuneACCESS table as TCRdb keeps it, with only in-frame sequences that have V and J called. A part of the clones is gone; compared with another copy, unresolved V genes explain less than half, and the rest is unexplained. The sample data list about 42,000 clones, and roughly 50% of these were observed just once. The top ten hold over 0.2% of the sample. The material sequenced was stem cell memory CD4+ T cells from blood. The sample's cell subset or site label, in plain terms: stem cell-like memory CD4+ T cells. The receptors here all came from a woman aged 25 to 39 in good health.

This clone was picked up a small number of times. In nucleotides, the CDR3 is TGCGCCAGCAGCATGGGCGGGGGGGCTGGGGCCAACGTCCTGACTTTC. Protein sequence: CASSMGGGAGANVLTF. The chain links TRBV5-1 to TRBJ2-6; 9 positions agree with TRBD2. Germline CDR1 SGHRS, CDR2 YFSETQ. J gave up 2 bases and V 4 bases, and 4 bases lay outside the gene matches. CDR3 length: 16 amino acids.

V and J are TRBV7-2 and TRBJ1-1; D is perhaps TRBD1 (5 bases). Germline V CDR1 and CDR2: SGHTA, FQGNSA. The V end was cut by 5 bases, the J end by 11 bases, with 18 bases between. The CDR3 has 13 residues. CDR3 sequence (DNA): TGTGCCAGCAGCCTGAACGCAGGGCGTGAGGCTTTCTTT. Its translation is CASSLNAGREAFF.

V is TRBV6-5 and J is TRBJ2-1; no reliable D call. The CDR3 sequence is 16 residues long. The V end lost 0 bases, the J end lost 2 bases, and 11 bases lay between the germline ends. CDR1 is MNHEY and CDR2 is SVGAGI in the germline V gene. CDR3 bases: TGTGCCAGCAGTTACTCGATCCTGCACACCTACAATGAGCAGTTCTTC. It is translated as CASSYSILHTYNEQFF.

This clone was recorded once. This chain uses TRBV14 with TRBJ2-1; tentative D call: TRBD2 (5 bases). The germline V gene encodes CDR1 SGHDN and CDR2 FVKESK. The CDR3 totals 14 residues. Between the trimmed V and J ends, which lost 5 bases and 0 bases, there was a span of 8 bases. CDR3 residues: CASSWTFSYNEQFF. In DNA form, the CDR3 reads TGTGCCAGCAGCTGGACTTTCTCCTACAATGAGCAGTTCTTC.

In this sample, this clone turned up many times. V gene TRBV30 combines with J gene TRBJ2-1, with 7 bases lining up with TRBD1. Germline CDR1 and CDR2: GTSNPN and SVGIG (reference sequence). V shed 1 base, J shed 10 bases, and the junction held 10 bases outside the gene matches. This CDR3 spans 14 amino acids. The CDR3 DNA follows: TGTGCCTGGAGTGCCCCGACAGGGTCAGGCGAGCAGTTCTTC. This translates into CAWSAPTGSGEQFF.

The CDR3 protein is CSGSGEIQETQYF. The CDR3, as DNA: TGCAGCGGCTCCGGAGAGATCCAAGAGACCCAGTACTTC. The V gene is TRBV29-1, the J gene TRBJ2-5; no reliable D call. The CDR3 contains 13 residues. Germline V gene lookup returns CDR1 SQVTM and CDR2 ANQGSEA. Trimming pared 7 bases from V and 1 base from J, leaving 13 bases between. Variable domain in full (rest from reference TRBV29-1 and TRBJ2-5): SAVISQKPSRDICQRGTSLTIQCQVDSQVTMMFWYRQQPGQSLTLIATANQGSEATYESGFVIDKFPISRPNLTFSTLTVSNMSPEDSSIYLCSGSGEIQETQYFGPGTRLLVL.

The chain joins TRBV7-2 to TRBJ1-2; D is unresolved. Trimming stripped 5 bases from V and 0 bases from J, with 7 bases between. The CDR3 is 13 amino acids. The V gene's germline CDR1 is SGHTA and CDR2 FQGNSA. As DNA, the CDR3 is TGTGCCAGCAGCATGAGAGCTAACTATGGCTACACCTTC. It specifies CASSMRANYGYTF. The full variable domain, rest sourced from reference TRBV7-2 and TRBJ1-2, is GAGVSQSPSNKVTEKGKDVELRCDPISGHTALYWYRQSLGQGLEFLIYFQGNSAPDKSGLPSDRFSAERTGGSVSTLTIQRTQQEDSAVYLCASSMRANYGYTFGSGTRLTVV.

J is TRBJ2-3 and V is TRBV7-6; 9 bases fit TRBD2. The ends lost 5 bases at V and 4 bases at J; junction bases unmatched: 4. Germline CDR1 SGHVS, CDR2 FNYEAQ. The CDR3 runs to 14 residues. CDR3 sequence reads: CASSIGLASDTQYF. The CDR3 DNA reads as TGTGCCAGCAGCATAGGACTAGCGTCAGATACGCAGTATTTT. Complete variable domain (other parts from reference TRBV7-6 and TRBJ2-3): GAGVSQSPRYKVTKRGQDVALRCDPISGHVSLYWYRQALGQGPEFLTYFNYEAQQDKSGLPNDRFSAERPEGSISTLTIQRTEQRDSAMYRCASSIGLASDTQYFGPGTRLTVL.

This clone was counted between two and nine times. The chain joins TRBV19 to TRBJ2-1; TRBD1 is a possible D gene (5 bases). The CDR3 contains 16 residues. Germline lookup yields CDR1 LNHDA and CDR2 SQIVND (reference sequence). The V end lost 3 bases, the J end lost 0 bases, and 12 bases lay between the germline ends. CDR3 coding DNA: TGTGCCAGTAGTATTTGGACACCCAGCTCCTACAATGAGCAGTTCTTC. Residues: CASSIWTPSSYNEQFF.

The V and J genes are TRBV10-3 and TRBJ2-7, with 13 nucleotides matching TRBD2. V lost 11 bases to trimming and J lost 3 bases; unmatched junction nucleotides: 4. Per the germline V gene, CDR1 is ENHRY and CDR2 is SYGVKD. The CDR3 covers 13 residues. DNA of the CDR3: TGTGCCGTGGGACTAGCGGGACTCTACGAGCAGTACTTC. This gives the protein CAVGLAGLYEQYF.

This clone was counted a few times. The V call is TRBV27, the J call TRBJ2-3, with 7 positions matching TRBD1. Germline CDR1 MNHEY, CDR2 SMNVEV (reference sequence). The CDR3 consists of 16 residues. V shed 7 bases, J shed 3 bases, and the junction held 13 bases outside the gene matches. The CDR3 here is CASTKDRTGLTDTQYF. CDR3 DNA sequence: TGTGCCAGCACCAAAGACCGGACAGGATTAACAGATACGCAGTATTTT.

The sample holds a few counts of this clone. The gene calls are TRBV6-5 and TRBJ2-3, with TRBD2 identical over 10 bases. Germline CDR1 and CDR2: MNHEY and SVGAGI. The V gene end was trimmed by 6 bases and the J gene end by 4 bases; junction bases not matched to a gene: 7. The CDR3 sequence is 15 residues long. The CDR3 loop is CASSRAGGPADTQYF. As DNA, the CDR3 is TGTGCCAGCAGCCGAGCGGGAGGGCCAGCAGATACGCAGTATTTT.

This clone was counted only a few times. The gene calls are TRBV2 and TRBJ1-5, with 8 bases matching TRBD1. The CDR3 spans 17 residues. V was clipped by 3 bases and J by 3 bases; unmatched bases: 10. The germline CDR1 and CDR2 sequences are SNHLY and FYNNEI. CDR3 region: CASSDFGWTGTNQPQHF. Here the CDR3 DNA reads TGTGCCAGCAGTGATTTTGGATGGACAGGGACCAATCAGCCCCAGCATTTT.

The genes are TRBV11-3 and TRBJ2-3; TRBD2 aligns across 8 bases. V shed 5 bases, J shed 3 bases, and the junction held 7 bases outside the gene matches. The CDR3 is 15 residues long. CDR1 is SGHNT, CDR2 YENEEA, per germline. CDR3: CASSQAGVRTDTQYF. The CDR3 coding sequence is TGTGCCAGCAGCCAAGCGGGAGTAAGGACAGATACGCAGTATTTT.

Only a few counts were recorded for this clone. The CDR3 sequence is CAWEDGTTNEKLFF. As DNA, the CDR3 is TGTGCCTGGGAAGACGGGACAACTAATGAAAAACTGTTTTTT. The chain employs TRBV30 and TRBJ1-4; D is unresolved. CDR3 size: 14 residues. In germline, CDR1 is GTSNPN, CDR2 SVGIG (reference sequence). V was clipped by 5 bases and J by 0 bases, with 10 bases between them.

The chain employs TRBV7-3 and TRBJ2-1; 9 nucleotides match TRBD1. In germline, CDR1 is SGHTA, CDR2 FQGTGA. Unmatched junction bases numbered 7, after V lost 0 bases and J lost 1 base. The CDR3 covers 18 residues. The CDR3 spells CASSLTSSDRGSYNEQFF. CDR3 DNA sequence: TGTGCCAGCAGCTTAACCTCCTCGGACAGGGGATCCTACAATGAGCAGTTCTTC.

This clone was seen a handful of times. Other nucleotide sequences from this sample produce the same CDR3. The gene calls are TRBV19 and TRBJ1-1, with 7 nucleotides matching TRBD1. Germline V gene sequence: CDR1 LNHDA, CDR2 SQIVND (reference sequence). The V segment lost 5 bases and the J segment 3 bases; nucleotides outside the gene matches: 3. This CDR3 contains 13 residues. The CDR3: CASSATGDTEAFF. As DNA, the CDR3 is TGTGCCAGTAGTGCCACAGGGGACACTGAAGCTTTCTTT.

Here the CDR3 reads CAWSTTSGTAQYF. CDR3 coding DNA: TGTGCCTGGAGTACTACTAGCGGGACCGCGCAGTACTTC. The rearrangement uses TRBV30 and TRBJ2-7; 10 bases match TRBD2. The CDR3 runs to 13 residues. Germline CDR1 GTSNPN, CDR2 SVGIG (reference sequence). The V gene end was trimmed by 2 bases and the J gene end by 9 bases; junction bases not matched to a gene: 7.

The rearrangement uses TRBV4-1 and TRBJ2-1; D possibly corresponds to TRBD2 (6 bases). The CDR3 has 14 amino acids. Trimming took off 2 bases at V and 4 bases at J, with 9 bases between the two ends. Germline values: CDR1 MGHRA, CDR2 YSYEKL. CDR3 in amino acids: CASSQLLAYNEQFF. DNA of the CDR3: TGCGCCAGCAGCCAATTACTAGCTTACAATGAGCAGTTCTTC.

There are a few counts of this clone. V is TRBV6-1 and J is TRBJ2-1; D is possibly TRBD1 (6 bases). Germline V lookup: CDR1 MNHNS, CDR2 SASEGT. This CDR3 is built from 16 residues. Trimming left V 1 base short and J 2 bases short, with 12 bases between. Written as DNA, the CDR3 is TGTGCCAGCAGTGAAGAACAGGGAGTACCCTACAATGAGCAGTTCTTC. Translated, it gives CASSEEQGVPYNEQFF.

There are a few counts of this clone. The chain's CDR3 is CASSRQPLTSGIQETQYF. The DNA of the CDR3 is TGTGCCAGCAGCCGACAACCATTGACTAGCGGGATCCAAGAGACCCAGTACTTC. The chain is built from TRBV2 and TRBJ2-5; 11 bases align to TRBD2. The junction had 13 bases not matched to a gene; V was cut back by 6 bases and J by 1 base. The CDR3 covers 18 residues. Per the germline V gene, CDR1 is SNHLY and CDR2 is FYNNEI.